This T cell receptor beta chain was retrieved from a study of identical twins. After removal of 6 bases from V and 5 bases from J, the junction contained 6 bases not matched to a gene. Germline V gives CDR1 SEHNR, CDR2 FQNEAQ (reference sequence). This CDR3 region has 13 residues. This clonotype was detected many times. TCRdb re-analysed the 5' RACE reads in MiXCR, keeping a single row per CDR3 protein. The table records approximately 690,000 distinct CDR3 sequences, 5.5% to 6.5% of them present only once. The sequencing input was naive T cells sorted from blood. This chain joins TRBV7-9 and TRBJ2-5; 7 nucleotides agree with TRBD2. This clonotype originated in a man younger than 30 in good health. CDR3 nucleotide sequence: TGTGCCAGCAGTAGGAACGGGGGGGAGACCCAGTACTTC. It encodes CASSRNGGETQYF.